These T cell receptor beta chains were read from a single sample in a study of T cells after posttransplantation cyclophosphamide. The assay was immunoSEQ multiplex PCR, and TCRdb's table has in-frame clones only and misses some. This table holds 15,000 to 20,000 clones, around 87% found once. Sequenced material: PBMCs, taken after an allogeneic stem cell transplant with a calcineurin inhibitor and methotrexate. All receptors come from a male patient aged 45-60 years who received an allogeneic stem cell transplant from an unrelated donor, was CMV-positive, and had chronic GVHD only. Some T cells may be supplied by the graft donor. Each CDR3 is given with its conserved first and last residue. Each record gives: V gene, clone size, J gene, CDR3 protein. Size values are once, few and many counts, or a class for expanded clones, and some rows have none.

V gene: TRBV29-1; clone size: NA; J gene: TRBJ1-1; CDR3 protein: CSVERSNTEAFF
V gene: TRBV6-5; clone size: NA; J gene: TRBJ2-7; CDR3 protein: CASSYTRLAATYEQYF
V gene: TRBV6-6; clone size: NA; J gene: TRBJ2-7; CDR3 protein: CASSKQGLAYEQYF
V gene: TRBV19; clone size: NA; J gene: TRBJ2-7; CDR3 protein: CASSSAGLEQYF
V gene: TRBV19; clone size: NA; J gene: TRBJ2-3; CDR3 protein: CASSIATQTDTQYF
V gene: TRBV27; clone size: NA; J gene: TRBJ2-7; CDR3 protein: CAGSPDPGRLIHEQYF
V gene: TRBV12-1; clone size: few; J gene: TRBJ1-3; CDR3 protein: CASRRHRVPPASGNTIYF
V gene: TRBV6-5; clone size: NA; J gene: TRBJ1-4; CDR3 protein: CASSYSPGGAGEKLFF
V gene: TRBV19; clone size: NA; J gene: TRBJ1-1; CDR3 protein: CASSDRDGTEAFF
V gene: TRBV19; clone size: few; J gene: TRBJ2-7; CDR3 protein: CASSLTGLADTSYEQYF
V gene: TRBV25-1; clone size: NA; J gene: TRBJ1-2; CDR3 protein: CASSEFPGGYTF
V gene: TRBV19; clone size: NA; J gene: TRBJ2-2; CDR3 protein: CASSIVLGPNTGELFF
V gene: TRBV7-2; clone size: NA; J gene: TRBJ2-7; CDR3 protein: CASSLSPGGPFEQYF
V gene: TRBV29-1; clone size: NA; J gene: TRBJ2-6; CDR3 protein: CSVDGSESSGANVLTF
V gene: TRBV7-3; clone size: NA; J gene: TRBJ2-5; CDR3 protein: CASSLTGGGETQYF
V gene: TRBV28; clone size: NA; J gene: TRBJ2-2; CDR3 protein: CASSKDRGKTGELFF
V gene: TRBV7-2; clone size: once; J gene: TRBJ2-1; CDR3 protein: CASSGDRGSYNEQFF
V gene: TRBV5-8; clone size: NA; J gene: TRBJ1-6; CDR3 protein: CASSLGRAPLHF
V gene: TRBV7-9; clone size: NA; J gene: TRBJ1-2; CDR3 protein: CASSRIAVSEDGYTF
V gene: TRBV11-3; clone size: NA; J gene: NA; CDR3 protein: CASSPSRRDSHEQYF
V gene: TRBV2; clone size: NA; J gene: TRBJ2-3; CDR3 protein: CASSEGSSGRHTQYF
V gene: TRBV6-4; clone size: NA; J gene: TRBJ1-2; CDR3 protein: CASSPGAGYGYTF
V gene: TRBV4-2; clone size: NA; J gene: TRBJ2-2; CDR3 protein: CASSHPTGQTYTGELFF
V gene: TRBV29-1; clone size: NA; J gene: TRBJ2-5; CDR3 protein: CSGRGLETQYF
V gene: TRBV28; clone size: NA; J gene: TRBJ2-7; CDR3 protein: CASSSTVSYEQYF
V gene: TRBV6-6; clone size: NA; J gene: TRBJ2-1; CDR3 protein: CASHEGGTSYYEQFF
V gene: TRBV19; clone size: NA; J gene: TRBJ2-1; CDR3 protein: CASSIGSGGLPYNEQFF
V gene: TRBV27; clone size: NA; J gene: TRBJ2-3; CDR3 protein: CASSNDRVSTDTQYF
V gene: TRBV5-4; clone size: NA; J gene: TRBJ2-1; CDR3 protein: CASSSTGQGYNEQFF
V gene: TRBV7-9; clone size: NA; J gene: TRBJ1-1; CDR3 protein: CASRRSTGNTEAFF
V gene: TRBV5-6; clone size: NA; J gene: TRBJ2-7; CDR3 protein: CASSLWGYVAYEQYF
V gene: TRBV11-3; clone size: NA; J gene: TRBJ2-2; CDR3 protein: CASSRYSSASNTGELFF
V gene: TRBV5-1; clone size: NA; J gene: TRBJ2-7; CDR3 protein: CASSLAGTGSYEQYF
V gene: TRBV6-1; clone size: NA; J gene: TRBJ2-1; CDR3 protein: CASSEGTSGRNEQFF
V gene: TRBV30; clone size: NA; J gene: TRBJ1-1; CDR3 protein: CAWSGQGQSFSTEAFF
V gene: TRBV11-3; clone size: NA; J gene: TRBJ2-5; CDR3 protein: CASSPGQGFQETQYF
V gene: TRBV7-9; clone size: few; J gene: TRBJ2-2; CDR3 protein: CASSFEGRGTGELFF
V gene: TRBV10-2; clone size: NA; J gene: TRBJ2-1; CDR3 protein: CASSEGTGMNEQFF
V gene: TRBV25-1; clone size: NA; J gene: TRBJ2-5; CDR3 protein: CASSKTSGETQYF
V gene: TRBV10-3; clone size: NA; J gene: NA; CDR3 protein: CAISVGRDQRREQYF
V gene: TRBV11-2; clone size: NA; J gene: TRBJ2-1; CDR3 protein: CASSFPGGGEQFF
V gene: TRBV11-1; clone size: NA; J gene: TRBJ2-1; CDR3 protein: CASSYVYSSYNEQFF
V gene: TRBV19; clone size: NA; J gene: TRBJ1-5; CDR3 protein: CASSTRQSPQHF
V gene: TRBV15; clone size: NA; J gene: TRBJ1-1; CDR3 protein: CATSEGDTEAFF
V gene: TRBV19; clone size: few; J gene: TRBJ1-3; CDR3 protein: CASSGQGEGNTIYF